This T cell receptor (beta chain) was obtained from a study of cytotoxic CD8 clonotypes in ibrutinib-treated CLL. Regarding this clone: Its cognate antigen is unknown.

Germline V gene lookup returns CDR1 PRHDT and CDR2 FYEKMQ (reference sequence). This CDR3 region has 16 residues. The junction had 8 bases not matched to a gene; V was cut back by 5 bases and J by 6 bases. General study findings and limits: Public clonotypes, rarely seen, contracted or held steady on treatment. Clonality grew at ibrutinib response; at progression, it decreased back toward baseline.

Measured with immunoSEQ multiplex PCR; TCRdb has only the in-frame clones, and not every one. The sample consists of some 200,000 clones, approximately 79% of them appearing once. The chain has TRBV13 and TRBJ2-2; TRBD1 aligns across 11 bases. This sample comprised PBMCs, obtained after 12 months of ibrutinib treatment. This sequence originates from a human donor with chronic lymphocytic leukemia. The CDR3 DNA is TGTGCCAGCAGCACCGGACAGGGGGCCTACGCCGGGGAGCTGTTTTTT. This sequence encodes CASSTGQGAYAGELFF.